This entry features one T cell receptor beta chain sequence. Germline and junction disagree at one end, which may indicate a read error. A primer in the constant region served to generate TCR beta cDNA from around 500 ng of total RNA. Researchers made the TCR beta libraries by running three nested multiplex PCR rounds with slightly modified ARM-PCR. A C-beta reverse primer and TRBV1-TRBV30 forward primers served in each of the first two PCR rounds, at 10 cycles apiece. TCRdb recomputed calls from the multiplex PCR reads with MiXCR, one row per CDR3 protein. Found here are more than 20,000 distinct CDR3 sequences, 75% to 80% of them singletons; the top ten hold about 39%. The study co-extracted DNA and RNA from 20-30 mg of unsorted bulk tissue. These data are taken from a study of tumor-infiltrating lymphocytes in primary liver carcinoma. Germline CDR1 and CDR2: LGHNA and YSLEER. CDR3 length equals 14 residues.

Sequencing was carried out using liver tumor tissue from sampling region 1. Regarding subset: tumor region T1, superior pole. This TCR came from a woman in her 30s with primary liver carcinoma and hepatitis B virus infection. V usage is TRBV4-3 and J usage is TRBJ2-5, with D tentatively TRBD2 (5 bases). CDR3 loop: CASSPMRRQETHYF. The CDR3 region has the DNA TGCGCCAGCAGCCCAATGAGGAGGCAAGAGACCCACTACTTC.